This T cell receptor (beta chain) derives from a study of T cells expressing NK-cell markers. On the study more broadly: According to the study, TCR beta repertoires originated from sorted CD3+CD56+NKG2C+, CD3+CD56+NKG2C- and CD3+CD56-NKG2C+ T cells. Most of the eight sequenced donors tested HCMV-seropositive; one tested seronegative.

The CDR3 sequence is 15 residues long. The germline gives CDR1 SEHNR, CDR2 FQNEAQ (reference sequence). TCRdb re-called the 5' RACE reads and catalogs CDR3 proteins one per entry, DNA excluded. This table lists about 160,000 distinct CDR3 sequences. A remark on this clonotype: The antigen is undetermined.

Regarding the study as a whole: Unclear, still, was the HCMV specificity of the expanded NKG2C+ T cell clones.

The specimen sequenced was blood T cells: a sorted CD56 or NKG2C T cell subset, CD4+ or CD8+ T cells, or bulk PBMC T cells (not recorded which). The chain recombines TRBV7-9 with TRBJ2-7; TCRdb returns TRBD1, unconfirmable since there is no DNA. This clonotype was obtained from a woman between 18 and 70 years old in good health. Here the CDR3 reads CASSLAVSGGYEQYF.